This T cell receptor (beta chain) was identified during a study of blood T cell repertoires in COVID-19. Study at large: The samples span acute and convalescent COVID-19 from the United States, Italy and Spain. T cells, B-cell-depleted T cells, or PBMCs provided the cDNA or gDNA that served as material.

Germline V lookup: CDR1 MNHNY, CDR2 SVGAGI (reference sequence). J was trimmed by 10 bases and V by 6 bases; bases with no gene match: 6. The CDR3 is 12 amino acids. In the authors' workflow: From reference gene primer amplification, estimates of nucleated cell counts were derived. Some clones are missing from TCRdb's copy, which holds only in-frame ones; the method was immunoSEQ multiplex PCR. The V and J calls and clone size are taken from that table; D and trimming were inferred from the DNA. The sample shows roughly 71,000 clones, over 75% of them seen only once. Sequencing was carried out using peripheral blood. The chain carries TRBV6-6 and TRBJ2-1; 7 bases align to TRBD1. The sequence was obtained from a man aged 45-60 years with acute or convalescent COVID-19. Written as DNA, the CDR3 is TGTGCCAGCAGACCCGGACAGGCCGAGCAGTTCTTC. It specifies CASRPGQAEQFF.